These 26 T cell receptor beta chains came from one sample sequenced in a study of blood T cells in healthy people across ages. Through a sample-barcoded 5' primer and a J-beta primer mix, a second PCR was run for about 6 to 11 cycles. A single record per CDR3 protein comes from TCRdb applying MiXCR to the 5' RACE reads. The repertoire consists of about a million distinct CDR3 sequences, with more than 30% occurring once and the leading ten covering around 12%. Source material: blood. The receptors derive from a man aged 18 to 30 in good health.

V usage is TRBV20-1 and J usage is TRBJ2-7; 7 bases align to TRBD2. The CDR3 is 15 amino acids. Losses at the gene ends were 2 bases for V and 2 bases for J; bases not matched to a gene: 9. The germline CDR1 and CDR2 sequences are DFQATT and SNEGSKA (reference sequence). For the CDR3, the DNA is TGCAGTGCTAGACCGCTGGGGAGGGCCGCCTACGAGCAGTACTTC. Protein sequence: CSARPLGRAAYEQYF.

This clonotype was observed a handful of times. The rearrangement links TRBV5-1 to TRBJ1-2; D possibly corresponds to TRBD1 (6 bases). V was pared by 2 bases and J by 5 bases, with 22 bases between. The CDR3 spans 17 residues. Per the germline V gene, CDR1 is SGHRS and CDR2 is YFSETQ. The DNA for the CDR3 is TGCGCCAGCAGCTTCGCTGTGGGGGCAGGGCGCTCGTATGGCTACACCTTC. It specifies CASSFAVGAGRSYGYTF.

This chain links TRBV11-2 with TRBJ1-2, with 8 positions matching TRBD1. V shed 3 bases and J 4 bases; nucleotides not matched to a gene: 13. This CDR3 spans 17 amino acids. From germline, CDR1 is SGHAT and CDR2 FQNNGV. The chain's CDR3 is CASSFGGPTGGSYGYTF. The CDR3 DNA follows: TGTGCCAGCAGCTTCGGTGGGCCTACAGGGGGGAGCTATGGCTACACCTTC.

The table lists this clonotype with a few counts. J is TRBJ1-6 and V is TRBV7-8; D is unresolved. Germline V CDR1 and CDR2: SGHVS, FQNEAQ. The CDR3 has 14 amino acids. V lost 5 bases to trimming and J lost 7 bases, with 12 bases between them. The CDR3 nucleotides are TGTGCCAGCAGCGTCACTGACAAGAATTCACCCCTCCACTTT. Protein sequence: CASSVTDKNSPLHF.

The chain joins TRBV10-3 to TRBJ1-1; tentative D call: TRBD1 (6 bases). V shed 10 bases and J shed 0 bases, with 21 bases lying between them. The CDR3 sequence is 16 residues long. Germline V gives CDR1 ENHRY, CDR2 SYGVKD. The CDR3 is CATFPGQRDMNTEAFF. The CDR3, as DNA: TGTGCCACATTTCCGGGACAACGGGATATGAACACTGAAGCTTTCTTT.

The V gene is TRBV30, the J gene TRBJ2-1, with TRBD2 identical over 13 bases. Germline V gives CDR1 GTSNPN, CDR2 SVGIG (reference sequence). Trimming at V came to 0 bases and at J to 10 bases, leaving 9 bases not matched to a gene. The CDR3 is 16 amino acids. CDR3 residues: CAWSVLGGLAGSEQFF. The CDR3 coding sequence is TGTGCCTGGAGTGTACTCGGGGGACTAGCGGGGAGCGAGCAGTTCTTC.

The rearrangement uses TRBV4-3 and TRBJ2-4; TRBD2 might be the D (5 bases). Germline V lookup: CDR1 LGHNA, CDR2 YSLEER. There are 16 residues in the CDR3. Trimming removed 4 bases from V and 0 bases from J, with 13 bases in between. The CDR3 sequence: CASSLGRELAKNIQYF. In nucleotides, the CDR3 is TGCGCCAGCAGCCTCGGACGGGAACTAGCCAAAAACATTCAGTACTTC.

This clonotype was seen a handful of times. This chain connects TRBV29-1 to TRBJ1-1; D is perhaps TRBD1 (6 bases). The CDR3 consists of 13 residues. Germline loops: CDR1 SQVTM, CDR2 ANQGSEA. Trimming took off 6 bases at V and 0 bases at J, with 11 bases between the two ends. The CDR3 nucleotides are TGCAGCGTAGGGGACAACATGAACACTGAAGCTTTCTTT. It specifies CSVGDNMNTEAFF.

The V and J genes are TRBV9 and TRBJ1-1; TRBD1 is a possible D gene (5 bases). The ends were cut back, 0 bases at V and 3 bases at J, with 9 bases in the middle. CDR3 length: 14 residues. Germline-derived CDR1 and CDR2 are SGDLS and YYNGEE. CDR3 sequence: CASSVDRGDTEAFF. The CDR3 DNA reads as TGTGCCAGCAGCGTAGATAGGGGTGACACTGAAGCTTTCTTT.

This clonotype was detected only a few times. The chain has TRBV15 and TRBJ1-5; D is unclear. Trimming left V 0 bases short and J 4 bases short, with 13 bases between. The CDR3 extends over 16 amino acids. CDR1 and CDR2 from the germline V gene are LNHNV and YYDKDF (reference sequence). The CDR3 here is CATSRDKLALNQPQHF. The CDR3 coding sequence is TGTGCCACCAGCAGAGATAAGTTGGCACTGAATCAGCCCCAGCATTTT.

This clonotype was observed a few times. CDR3 nucleotide sequence: TGTGCCACCAGTGAGCGGGTCGAACCCGGGCCACCTCCAGGGGATGAGCAGTTCTTC. Residues: CATSERVEPGPPPGDEQFF. This sequence joins TRBV24-1 and TRBJ2-1, with D maybe TRBD1 (6 bases). Trimming shortened V by 4 bases and J by 8 bases, and 29 bases separated the two germline ends. Germline CDR1 is KGHDR and CDR2 is SFDVKD. The CDR3 spans 19 residues.

This chain connects TRBV3-1 to TRBJ1-1; 9 bases line up with TRBD1. Germline CDR1 is LGHDT and CDR2 is YNNKEL (reference sequence). This CDR3 contains 17 residues. V was clipped by 1 base and J by 4 bases; unmatched bases: 10. The CDR3 nucleotides are TGTGCCAGCAGCCAAGCGACAGGGGGGCTCGTCGGCACTGAAGCTTTCTTT. Its translation is CASSQATGGLVGTEAFF.

This clonotype was seen only once. The chain carries TRBV27 and TRBJ2-2, with no clear D. Germline V gene lookup returns CDR1 MNHEY and CDR2 SMNVEV (reference sequence). The V end lost 7 bases, the J end lost 0 bases, and 12 bases lay between the germline ends. This CDR3 is 15 amino acids long. The CDR3 loop is CASNPGPANTGELFF. CDR3 DNA sequence: TGTGCCAGCAACCCAGGACCCGCGAACACCGGGGAGCTGTTTTTT.

The sample holds a few counts of this clonotype. V gene TRBV27 combines with J gene TRBJ2-2; D unresolved. Germline assignment: CDR1 MNHEY and CDR2 SMNVEV (reference sequence). This CDR3 spans 12 amino acids. Trimming shortened V by 4 bases and J by 3 bases, and 3 bases separated the two germline ends. For the CDR3, the DNA is TGTGCCAGCAGTTATGACACCGGGGAGCTGTTTTTT. It yields the protein CASSYDTGELFF.

This clonotype was observed many times. This chain uses TRBV29-1 with TRBJ2-1; 9 nucleotides line up with TRBD1. Germline CDR1 SQVTM, CDR2 ANQGSEA. This CDR3 is 13 amino acids long. Trimming took 4 bases from V and 4 from J; bases not matched to a gene: 2. CDR3 nucleotides: TGCAGCGTTGGACAGGGGGGATACAATGAGCAGTTCTTC. Translating gives CSVGQGGYNEQFF.

This chain joins TRBV6-2 or TRBV6-3 and TRBJ2-7; the match to TRBD1 covers 7 bases. Losses at the gene ends were 5 bases for V and 7 bases for J; bases not matched to a gene: 17. Germline V gene lookup returns CDR1 MNHEY and CDR2 SVGEGT. The CDR3 has 16 residues. Written as DNA, the CDR3 is TGTGCCAGCAGTCTCCCCGTCGACAGGGAAGACAATGAGCAGTACTTC. The encoded protein is CASSLPVDREDNEQYF.

DNA for the CDR3: TGTGCCAGCAGTTCCCCCCGGGACAGGCAGGGTGAAAAACTGTTTTTT. This gives the protein CASSSPRDRQGEKLFF. This sequence joins TRBV6-6 and TRBJ1-4; 8 bases fit TRBD1. This CDR3 spans 16 amino acids. The junction had 11 bases not matched to a gene; V was cut back by 4 bases and J by 7 bases. Germline V lookup: CDR1 MNHNY, CDR2 SVGAGI (reference sequence).

In this sample, this clonotype turned up a few times. V is TRBV30 and J is TRBJ2-1; D may be TRBD2 (5 bases). Trimming left V 3 bases short and J 9 bases short, with 12 bases between. The V gene's germline CDR1 is GTSNPN and CDR2 SVGIG (reference sequence). CDR3 length equals 12 residues. This CDR3 reads CAWSADRGEQFF. CDR3 nucleotide sequence: TGTGCCTGGAGCGCGGACCGGGGTGAGCAGTTCTTC.

The chain links TRBV5-1 to TRBJ2-5; D is undetermined. V was trimmed by 2 bases and J by 5 bases, leaving 13 bases between them. This CDR3 region has 14 residues. Germline lookup yields CDR1 SGHRS and CDR2 YFSETQ. The CDR3: CASSFGPLEETQYF. The CDR3 DNA is TGCGCCAGCAGCTTTGGACCCCTCGAGGAGACCCAGTACTTC.

This clonotype was found a few times. The chain combines TRBV30 with TRBJ2-7, with 7 positions matching TRBD1. This CDR3 comprises 15 residues. V trimming: 2 bases; J trimming: 6 bases; junction bases outside the gene matches: 13. Germline CDR1 GTSNPN, CDR2 SVGIG (reference sequence). The CDR3 region has the DNA TGTGCCTGGAGTACCCCACGGGACAGAAGGCGCGAGCAGTACTTC. This sequence encodes CAWSTPRDRRREQYF.

The genes are TRBV20-1 and TRBJ1-1, with D perhaps matching TRBD1 (6 bases). V was shortened by 4 bases and J by 0 bases, with 12 bases between the two germline ends. The CDR3 length is 14 residues. Germline V gives CDR1 DFQATT, CDR2 SNEGSKA (reference sequence). The CDR3 loop is CSAKRTELNTEAFF. The CDR3 coding sequence is TGCAGTGCTAAACGGACAGAATTGAACACTGAAGCTTTCTTT.

The rearrangement joins TRBV6-5 to TRBJ2-1, with 12 bases lining up with TRBD2. The ends lost 6 bases at V and 3 bases at J; junction bases unmatched: 6. The CDR3 has 16 amino acids. CDR1 is MNHEY, CDR2 SVGAGI, per germline. This CDR3 reads CASSHGGLAGYNEQFF. The CDR3 DNA reads as TGTGCCAGCAGCCACGGGGGACTAGCGGGCTACAATGAGCAGTTCTTC.

The chain couples TRBV28 to TRBJ2-4; D gene ambiguous. The germline V gene has CDR1 MDHEN and CDR2 SYDVKM. Trimming shortened V by 1 base and J by 0 bases, and 10 bases separated the two germline ends. There are 16 residues in the CDR3. CDR3 bases: TGTGCCAGCAGTTTATTTGCTAGTTTAGCCAAAAACATTCAGTACTTC. It encodes CASSLFASLAKNIQYF.

V and J are TRBV5-6 and TRBJ2-1, with 9 bases that match TRBD1. Per the germline V gene, CDR1 is SGHDT and CDR2 is YYEEEE. Unmatched junction bases numbered 7, after V lost 4 bases and J lost 2 bases. This CDR3 is 16 amino acids long. The CDR3, as DNA: TGTGCCAGCAGCGGGGAAACAGGGGGCGCCTACAATGAGCAGTTCTTC. This translates into CASSGETGGAYNEQFF.

This chain uses TRBV19 with TRBJ2-7, with TRBD1 matching 9 bases. Matching the DNA end better, TRBJ2-5 makes the J call doubtful. This CDR3 has 15 amino acids. Germline-derived CDR1 and CDR2 are LNHDA and SQIVND (reference sequence). The CDR3 here is CASSTGQGNGETQYF. The CDR3 nucleotides read TGTGCCAGTAGTACCGGACAGGGGAATGGAGAGACCCAGTACTTC.

With regard to this clonotype: A read error may produce the germline difference seen at one junction end. The chain carries TRBV9 and TRBJ1-5; no clear D gene. This CDR3 is built from 15 residues. The germline V gene encodes CDR1 SGDLS and CDR2 YYNGEE. CDR3 sequence: CASGVVADSNQPQHF. The CDR3 DNA reads as TGTGCCAGCGGCGTAGTGGCGGATAGCAATCAGCCCCAGCATTTT.